These 8 T cell receptor beta chains share one sample of origin, sequenced in a study of Graves' ophthalmopathy and Graves' hyperthyroidism. Transcripts of RNA were the source for amplifying TCR beta CDR3 regions. The workflow started with a first-round RT-PCR run with HTBI primers and then moved on to a second-round multiplex PCR. TCRdb called the multiplex PCR reads again in MiXCR, with one record for every CDR3 protein. The table includes some 210,000 distinct CDR3 sequences, under 30% detected once. Sequenced material: peripheral blood. The receptors stem from a man aged 50 to 60 with Graves' ophthalmopathy.

The V gene is TRBV4-3, the J gene TRBJ2-5, with a weak D call TRBD1 (6 bases). This CDR3 has 15 residues. Germline loops: CDR1 LGHNA, CDR2 YSLEER. Trimming took 0 bases from V and 1 from J, leaving 9 bases between them. The CDR3 protein is CASSQDTDSQETQYF. For the CDR3, the DNA is TGCGCCAGCAGCCAAGATACGGACAGCCAAGAGACCCAGTACTTC.

This clonotype was detected many times. The chain has TRBV7-2 and TRBJ2-2; a weak D match, TRBD2 (5 bases). Trimming took 4 bases from V and 7 from J, leaving 13 bases between them. The CDR3 length is 14 residues. Germline assignment: CDR1 SGHTA and CDR2 FQGNSA. The CDR3 is CASSWAQGGGELFF. In DNA, the CDR3 is TGTGCCAGCAGCTGGGCTCAAGGAGGCGGGGAGCTGTTTTTT.

This clonotype was picked up many times. The rearrangement uses TRBV7-9 and TRBJ2-5, with D unresolved. Germline V lookup: CDR1 SEHNR, CDR2 FQNEAQ (reference sequence). V was clipped by 5 bases and J by 0 bases, with 4 bases between them. The length of the CDR3 is 12 residues. The CDR3 spells CASSQYQETQYF. CDR3 DNA: TGTGCCAGCAGCCAGTACCAAGAGACCCAGTACTTC.

This clonotype was seen many times. This chain connects TRBV5-1 to TRBJ2-7; D possibly corresponds to TRBD2 (6 bases). CDR3 length equals 13 residues. Trimming stripped 0 bases from V and 5 bases from J, with 9 bases between. The germline V gene encodes CDR1 SGHRS and CDR2 YFSETQ. The chain's CDR3 is CASSLGREHEQYF. The CDR3 DNA reads as TGCGCCAGCAGCTTGGGTCGGGAGCACGAGCAGTACTTC.

There are many counts of this clonotype. This sequence joins TRBV28 and TRBJ1-1; perhaps TRBD1 as D (5 bases). This CDR3 spans 15 amino acids. CDR1 is MDHEN and CDR2 is SYDVKM in the germline V gene. The germline V and J ends were trimmed by 5 bases and 2 bases, with 15 bases remaining between them. CDR3 bases: TGTGCCAGCAGTGAAGCCGGGACGCAAAACACTGAAGCTTTCTTT. This gives the protein CASSEAGTQNTEAFF.

This clonotype has at least ten counts. The chain uses TRBV29-1 and TRBJ2-2; D not certain. Trimming stripped 4 bases from V and 5 bases from J, with 20 bases between. CDR1 is SQVTM and CDR2 is ANQGSEA in the germline V gene. The CDR3 is made up of 16 amino acids. The CDR3, as DNA: TGCAGCGTTGGGTTCATCGGTTCTCGAAAAACCGGGGAGCTGTTTTTT. Translated: CSVGFIGSRKTGELFF.

J is TRBJ2-5 and V is TRBV10-3; either TRBD1 or TRBD2 may fit D (5 bases each). The germline gives CDR1 ENHRY, CDR2 SYGVKD. The CDR3 runs 14 residues. V gave up 7 bases and J gave up 4 bases, with 16 bases separating them. CDR3 in amino acids: CAIKGDEVGETQYF. CDR3 DNA sequence: TGTGCCATCAAAGGGGACGAAGTGGGAGAGACCCAGTACTTC.

The chain links TRBV11-2 to TRBJ1-2, with a possible D match to TRBD1 (5 bases). The length of the CDR3 is 14 residues. The ends were cut back, 2 bases at V and 3 bases at J, with 10 bases in the middle. The V gene's germline CDR1 is SGHAT and CDR2 FQNNGV. The CDR3 region has the DNA TGTGCCAGCAGCTTAAGGGCAGGGTACTATGGCTACACCTTC. Translating it yields CASSLRAGYYGYTF.